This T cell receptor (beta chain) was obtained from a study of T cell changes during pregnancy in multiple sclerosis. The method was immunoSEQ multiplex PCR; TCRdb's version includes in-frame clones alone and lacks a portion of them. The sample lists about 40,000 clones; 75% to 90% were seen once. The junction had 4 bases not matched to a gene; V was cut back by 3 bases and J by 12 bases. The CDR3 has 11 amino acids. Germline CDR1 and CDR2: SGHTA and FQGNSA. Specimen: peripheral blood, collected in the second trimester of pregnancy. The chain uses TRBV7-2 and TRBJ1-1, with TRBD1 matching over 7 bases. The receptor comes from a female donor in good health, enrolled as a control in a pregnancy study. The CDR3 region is CASSFGQETFF. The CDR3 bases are TGTGCCAGCAGCTTCGGACAGGAGACTTTCTTT.